A selection of T cell receptor beta chains follows, all from one sample in a study of blood T cell repertoires in COVID-19. Sequencing was performed with immunoSEQ multiplex PCR; in TCRdb, only in-frame clones are kept and a portion is missing. The profile covers fewer than 700,000 clones, with 85% to 90% appearing a single time and around 8% taken by the ten largest. The material sequenced was peripheral blood. The receptors derive from a woman in her 50s with COVID-19, enrolled during active disease. CDR3s include the opening cysteine and the closing phenylalanine or tryptophan. A D gene is named only where the DNA matches it firmly. A clone size is listed for some rows: how often the clone was seen (once, few, many), or a class if it is expanded.

>14|TRBV7-9|TRBD1|few|TRBJ1-4
CASSLGQGEEKLFF
TGTGCCAGCAGCCTCGGACAGGGAGAGGAAAAACTGTTTTTT
>13|TRBV6-1|.|.|TRBJ1-5
CASCEMANQPQHF
TGTGCCAGCTGTGAGATGGCCAATCAGCCCCAGCATTTT
>16|TRBV6-5|TRBD1|.|TRBJ1-2
CASSYRDSLPSGGYTF
TGTGCCAGCAGTTACCGGGACAGTCTTCCTTCGGGTGGCTACACCTTC
>13|TRBV12-3/TRBV12-4|TRBD1|once|TRBJ2-7
CASSSGQGYEQYF
TGTGCCAGCAGTTCCGGACAGGGGTACGAGCAGTACTTC
>16|TRBV30|.|few|TRBJ1-5
CAWSRPRSGLGQPQHF
TGTGCCTGGAGTCGCCCCCGCTCGGGTTTAGGTCAGCCCCAGCATTTT
>14|TRBV9|TRBD1|.|TRBJ1-1
CASSADTGAGEAFF
TGTGCCAGCAGCGCAGACACAGGGGCCGGTGAAGCTTTCTTT
>15|TRBV29-1|TRBD1|.|TRBJ1-3
CSVEATGGYGNTIYF
TGCAGCGTTGAAGCAACAGGGGGGTATGGAAACACCATATATTTT
>15|TRBV12-5|.|.|TRBJ2-7
CASGSDNFSSYEQYF
TGTGCTAGTGGTTCGGACAACTTTAGCTCCTACGAGCAGTACTTC
>9|TRBV20-1|.|.|TRBJ1-2
CSARSGYTF
TGCAGTGCTAGGAGTGGCTACACCTTC
>14|TRBV30|TRBD1|.|TRBJ1-5
CAWQQGSQGQPQHF
TGTGCCTGGCAACAGGGGAGCCAGGGTCAGCCCCAGCATTTT
>15|TRBV7-3|TRBD2|.|TRBJ2-3
CASSQLAGGTDTQYF
TGTGCCAGCAGCCAATTAGCGGGGGGCACAGATACGCAGTATTTT
>13|TRBV2|.|.|TRBJ1-1
CASSESLLAEAFF
TGTGCCAGCAGTGAGAGTCTCCTCGCTGAAGCTTTCTTT
>16|TRBV4-1|.|.|TRBJ2-7
CASSRQAGTGAYEQYF
TGCGCCAGCAGCCGCCAAGCCGGAACGGGGGCCTACGAGCAGTACTTC
>14|TRBV20-1|.|.|TRBJ2-4
CSASESGVGNIQYF
TGCAGTGCTAGTGAGAGTGGTGTCGGAAACATTCAGTACTTC
>15|TRBV5-1|TRBD1|.|TRBJ2-7
CASSPDPGGSYEQYF
TGCGCCAGCAGCCCGGACCCAGGGGGCTCCTACGAGCAGTACTTC
>17|TRBV6-1|TRBD2|.|TRBJ2-7
CASSGIFSGTSYYEQYF
TGTGCCAGCAGTGGCATATTTTCCGGGACTAGCTATTACGAGCAGTACTTC
>16|TRBV7-9|TRBD1|few|TRBJ1-2
CASSLRGTGPNYGYTF
TGTGCCAGCAGCTTGAGGGGGACAGGCCCTAACTATGGCTACACCTTC
>12|TRBV6-5|.|.|TRBJ2-2
CASRQGAGELFF
TGTGCCAGCCGTCAGGGTGCCGGGGAGCTGTTTTTT
>15|TRBV18|TRBD1|.|TRBJ2-7
CASSPGTGTLGEQYF
TGTGCCAGCTCACCAGGGACAGGTACCCTCGGGGAGCAGTACTTC
>15|TRBV28|TRBD1|.|TRBJ2-3
CASTLGTAIKDTQYF
TGTGCCAGCACCTTGGGGACAGCTATCAAAGATACGCAGTATTTT
>13|TRBV30|.|.|TRBJ1-5
CAWSVQGNQPQHF
TGTGCCTGGAGTGTACAAGGCAATCAGCCCCAGCATTTT
>17|TRBV15|TRBD1|.|TRBJ1-5
CATSRDPNRGGPQPQHF
TGTGCCACCAGCAGAGATCCTAACAGGGGGGGGCCTCAGCCCCAGCATTTT
>13|TRBV6-1|.|once|TRBJ1-1
CASSEPRSTEAFF
TGTGCCAGCAGTGAGCCTCGGAGTACTGAAGCTTTCTTT
>15|TRBV2|TRBD1|.|TRBJ2-7
CASSEFFLQGDEQYF
TGTGCCAGCAGTGAATTTTTTTTGCAGGGGGACGAGCAGTACTTC
>12|TRBV29-1|TRBD1|.|TRBJ1-1
CSASGTGDSAFF
TGCAGCGCCTCCGGGACAGGGGACTCGGCTTTCTTT
>14|TRBV6-5|TRBD1|.|TRBJ1-5
CASNPGQSNQPQHF
TGTGCCAGCAACCCGGGACAGTCCAATCAGCCCCAGCATTTT
>17|TRBV30|.|.|TRBJ2-1
CAWSVLSHRPVGNEQFF
TGTGCCTGGAGTGTTCTTTCGCACAGGCCTGTGGGTAATGAGCAGTTCTTC
>16|TRBV14|.|.|TRBJ1-1
CASSPFSGWVNTEAFF
TGTGCCAGCAGCCCGTTTTCGGGGTGGGTGAACACTGAAGCTTTCTTT
>14|TRBV11-3|TRBD1|.|TRBJ2-1
CASSGTGYGNEQFF
TGTGCCAGCAGCGGGACAGGGTACGGCAATGAGCAGTTCTTC
>17|TRBV5-1|.|.|TRBJ1-3
CASSLDGATSSGNTIYF
TGCGCCAGCAGCTTGGATGGGGCTACCAGCTCTGGAAACACCATATATTTT
>14|TRBV6-1|TRBD1|.|TRBJ1-2
CASSEGTGGMGYTF
TGTGCCAGCAGTGAAGGGACAGGGGGTATGGGCTACACCTTC
>13|TRBV3-1/TRBV3-2|.|.|TRBJ1-3
CASSQSAGNTIYF
TGTGCCAGCAGCCAATCTGCTGGAAACACCATATATTTT
>13|TRBV5-1|.|.|TRBJ1-1
CASSLQLNTEAFF
TGCGCCAGCAGTTTACAGCTGAACACTGAAGCTTTCTTT
>14|TRBV5-6|.|.|TRBJ2-7
CASSLLGGTYEQYF
TGTGCCAGCAGCTTGCTTGGAGGGACCTACGAGCAGTACTTC